This T cell receptor (beta chain) was recorded in a study of Ad26.COV2.S vaccination and SARS-CoV-2 variants. This CDR3 has 15 residues. V was cut by 5 bases and J by 4 bases, with 18 bases left in between. Germline CDR1 and CDR2: SEHNR and FQNEAQ (reference sequence). This clone was detected only a few times. As yet, its antigen is unknown. Study results and limitations: Comparable non-spike TCR breadth was observed in vaccine and placebo recipients.

Indicated treatment: some 19 received Ad26.COV2.S at low or high dose, single or two shots; 5 received placebo; per-sample allocation not given. All samples were drawn on day 63, counting from the first vaccine or placebo injection. Here immunoSEQ multiplex PCR was the method, and the copy in TCRdb shows in-frame clones only, minus some. This table holds 410,000 or so clones, roughly 90% found once. Sequencing was performed on peripheral blood, taken in a trial of Ad26.COV2.S vaccine versus placebo. This sequence joins TRBV7-9 and TRBJ2-7; D possibly corresponds to TRBD2 (7 bases). The TCR originated in a person between 18 and 59 years old who received the Ad26.COV2.S COVID-19 vaccine or a placebo. The CDR3 region has the DNA TGTGCCAGCAGCCCTTTGGGGAGGGGGAAATACGAGCAGTACTTC. Translation: CASSPLGRGKYEQYF.